This TCR beta chain was recovered during a study of blood T cells in healthy people across ages. Primed by a sample-barcoded 5' primer and a J-beta primer mix, a second PCR proceeded for about 6 to 12 cycles. MiXCR, run by TCRdb on the 5' RACE reads, gives a single entry per CDR3 protein. The sample consists of around 1,000,000 distinct CDR3 sequences, under 40% of them appearing once. In regard to this clonotype: At one of its ends the junction is not consistent with the germline gene, which may arise from a read error.

The CDR3 runs 14 residues. Germline V gene data show CDR1 as SGHTA and CDR2 as FQGNSA. The sequence came from a man younger than 35 in good health. The chain is built from TRBV7-2 and TRBJ1-2; D not certain. The source material was blood. The CDR3 sequence is CASSLAYAAYDYTF. In DNA form, the CDR3 reads TGTGCCAGCAGCTTAGCGTACGCGGCCTATGACTACACCTTC.